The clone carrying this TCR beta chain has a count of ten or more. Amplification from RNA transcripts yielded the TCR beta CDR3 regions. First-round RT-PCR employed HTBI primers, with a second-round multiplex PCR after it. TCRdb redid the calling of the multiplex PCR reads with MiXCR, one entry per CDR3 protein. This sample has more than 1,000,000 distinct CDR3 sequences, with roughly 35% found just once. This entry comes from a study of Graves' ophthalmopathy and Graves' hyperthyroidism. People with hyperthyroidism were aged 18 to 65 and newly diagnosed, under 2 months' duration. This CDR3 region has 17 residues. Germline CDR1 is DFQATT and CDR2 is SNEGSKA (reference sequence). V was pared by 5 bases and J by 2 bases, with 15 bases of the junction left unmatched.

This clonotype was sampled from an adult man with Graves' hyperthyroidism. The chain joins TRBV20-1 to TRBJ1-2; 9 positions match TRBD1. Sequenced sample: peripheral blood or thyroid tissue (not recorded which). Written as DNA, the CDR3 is TGCAGTGCTGCCTTTCCTTCAGGACAGGGGATAAACTATGGCTACACCTTC. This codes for CSAAFPSGQGINYGYTF.